The next 8 T cell receptor beta chains were all read from a single sample in a study of PD-1 blockade in classical Hodgkin lymphoma. Exposure to brentuximab vedotin varied, and each patient had relapsed following autologous stem cell transplantation. Assay: immunoSEQ multiplex PCR; the TCRdb copy retains only in-frame clones and omits some. The data contain more than 140,000 clones, just under 80% of them singletons. The source material was peripheral blood mononuclear cells (PBMCs), sampled before the second cycle of nivolumab. The receptors stem from a human donor with classical Hodgkin lymphoma.

The chain has TRBV7-9 and TRBJ1-1, with D possibly matching TRBD1 (5 bases). V was trimmed by 5 bases and J by 3 bases, leaving 10 bases between them. Germline V gene lookup returns CDR1 SEHNR and CDR2 FQNEAQ (reference sequence). The CDR3 has 13 residues. CDR3 amino acids: CASSGAGDTEAFF. The DNA for the CDR3 is TGTGCCAGCAGCGGAGCGGGGGACACTGAAGCTTTCTTT.

This clone is medium-sized in the sample. The genes are TRBV2 and TRBJ2-7; no reliable D call. The CDR3 spans 13 residues. V was pared by 1 base and J by 3 bases, with 7 bases between. Germline-derived CDR1 and CDR2 are SNHLY and FYNNEI. CDR3 coding DNA: TGTGCCAGCAGTGAAGACCTCCGCTACGAGCAGTACTTC. Translated: CASSEDLRYEQYF.

V is TRBV28 and J is TRBJ2-3; unclear D gene. The length of the CDR3 is 13 residues. Germline V gene sequence: CDR1 MDHEN, CDR2 SYDVKM. V dropped 3 bases and J dropped 0 bases, with 4 bases sitting between them. The CDR3 DNA is TGTGCCAGCAGTTTTGACAGCACAGATACGCAGTATTTT. It yields the protein CASSFDSTDTQYF.

The chain links TRBV30 to TRBJ1-4; no reliable D call. Deletions cut 4 bases from V and 3 bases from J, with 9 bases between. The CDR3 totals 13 residues. The germline V gene has CDR1 GTSNPN and CDR2 SVGIG (reference sequence). The CDR3 loop reads CAWIRDPNEKLFF. The CDR3 DNA reads as TGTGCCTGGATAAGGGATCCTAATGAAAAACTGTTTTTT.

The genes are TRBV18 and TRBJ1-1; 7 bases map to TRBD1. The germline gives CDR1 KGHSH, CDR2 LQKENI. J lost 0 bases, V lost 2 bases, and 12 bases had no gene match. This CDR3 has 18 amino acids. This CDR3 is CASSPSGRGTSLNTEAFF. The DNA of the CDR3 is TGTGCCAGCTCACCAAGCGGCAGGGGGACCTCTCTGAACACTGAAGCTTTCTTT.

This chain links TRBV4-1 with TRBJ2-2; D perhaps matches TRBD2 (5 bases). V lost 1 base to trimming and J lost 1 base, with 13 bases between them. In germline, CDR1 is MGHRA, CDR2 YSYEKL. This CDR3 is 17 amino acids long. The CDR3 loop reads CASSQASWGVNTGELFF. CDR3 sequence (DNA): TGCGCCAGCAGCCAAGCCTCTTGGGGAGTGAACACCGGGGAGCTGTTTTTT.

This clone was seen once. The chain couples TRBV29-1 to TRBJ1-1, with D maybe TRBD1 (5 bases). The CDR3 is made up of 13 amino acids. The ends were cut back, 4 bases at V and 4 bases at J, with 13 bases in the middle. The V gene's germline CDR1 is SQVTM and CDR2 ANQGSEA. CDR3 in DNA: TGCAGCGTTGCCAGATCTGGGGGCACTGAAGCTTTCTTT. Encoded protein: CSVARSGGTEAFF.

The chain uses TRBV7-3 and TRBJ2-3; 14 bases align to TRBD2. The J segment lost 6 bases and the V segment lost 2 bases, leaving 7 bases of the junction unmatched. The V gene's germline CDR1 is SGHTA and CDR2 FQGTGA. The CDR3 runs 17 residues. CDR3 DNA: TGTGCCAGCAGCTTATCAGGACTAGCGGGAGGAGGGGATACGCAGTATTTT. Its protein is CASSLSGLAGGGDTQYF.